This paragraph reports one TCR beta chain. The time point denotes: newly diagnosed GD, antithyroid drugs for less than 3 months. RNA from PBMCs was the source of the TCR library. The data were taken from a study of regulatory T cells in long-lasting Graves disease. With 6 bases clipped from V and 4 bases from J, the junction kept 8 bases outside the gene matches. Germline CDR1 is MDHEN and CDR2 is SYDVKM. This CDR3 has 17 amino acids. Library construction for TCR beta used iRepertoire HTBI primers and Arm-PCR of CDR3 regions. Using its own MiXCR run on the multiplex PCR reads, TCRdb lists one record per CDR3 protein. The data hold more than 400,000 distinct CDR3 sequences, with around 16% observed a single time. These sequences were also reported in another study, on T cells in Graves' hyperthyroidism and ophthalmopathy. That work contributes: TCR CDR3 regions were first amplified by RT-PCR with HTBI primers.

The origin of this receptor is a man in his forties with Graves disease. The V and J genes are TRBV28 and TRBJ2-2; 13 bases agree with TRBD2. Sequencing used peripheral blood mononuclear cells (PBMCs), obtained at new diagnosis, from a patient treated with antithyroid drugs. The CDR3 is CASRTLTSGRATGELFF. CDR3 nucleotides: TGTGCCAGCAGGACCCTCACTAGCGGGAGGGCCACCGGGGAGCTGTTTTTT.